The 20 T cell receptor beta chains in this list originate from one sample, sequenced in a study of cytomegalovirus exposure and HLA in healthy donors. Libraries were prepared by immunoSEQ multiplex PCR; TCRdb keeps only in-frame clonotypes and omits some of them. Among 110,000 to 150,000 clones listed, around four fifths were seen once. The specimen sequenced was PBMCs. The receptor set was obtained from a woman between 25 and 40 years old in good health and CMV-seronegative.

V is TRBV4-2 and J is TRBJ1-4, with 7 nucleotides matching TRBD1. Germline V gene lookup returns CDR1 LGHNA and CDR2 YNFKEQ. The CDR3 loop spans 18 amino acids. The V segment lost 3 bases and the J segment 5 bases; nucleotides outside the gene matches: 15. The CDR3 bases are TGTGCCAGCAGCCATTATTACTCCGAGACAGGGATAAATGAAAAACTGTTTTTT. Translating it yields CASSHYYSETGINEKLFF.

This clone is termed medium-sized. Other DNA variants within this sample encode the same CDR3. The V gene is TRBV18, the J gene TRBJ1-3, with a possible D match to TRBD1 (6 bases). V lost 4 bases and J lost 0, with 7 bases in between. The CDR3 has 14 residues. The germline CDR1 and CDR2 sequences are KGHSH and LQKENI. This chain's CDR3 is CASSLQGSGNTIYF. The CDR3 nucleotides are TGTGCCAGCTCACTACAGGGCTCTGGAAACACCATATATTTT.

The chain links TRBV28 to TRBJ2-7; 12 positions agree with TRBD1. The CDR3 is made up of 14 amino acids. Germline V gives CDR1 MDHEN, CDR2 SYDVKM. The V gene end was trimmed by 6 bases and the J gene end by 4 bases; junction bases not matched to a gene: 4. The CDR3 here is CASRGQGASYEQYF. The CDR3 DNA follows: TGTGCCAGCAGGGGACAGGGGGCTTCATACGAGCAGTACTTC.

This clone turned up a few times. The chain employs TRBV29-1 and TRBJ2-5; D perhaps matches TRBD1 (5 bases). Germline lookup yields CDR1 SQVTM and CDR2 ANQGSEA. Deletions cut 7 bases from V and 5 bases from J, with 17 bases between. The CDR3 has 13 amino acids. DNA for the CDR3: TGCAGCGCTCGGACACCCGTGGCGGAGACCCAGTACTTC. Protein: CSARTPVAETQYF.

The chain joins TRBV21-1 to TRBJ2-7; the table gives TRBD2 as D, unverified against the DNA. TRBV21-1 represents a pseudogene. This CDR3 is built from 19 residues. The CDR3 spells CASNPTGGGHLLSGGEQYF. CDR3 bases: TGTGCCAGCAACCCCACTGGGGGGGGGCACCTACTTTCGGGAGGCGAGCAGTACTTC.

The chain uses TRBV2 and TRBJ1-4; D not resolved. Germline CDR1 is SNHLY and CDR2 is FYNNEI. Trimming left V 5 bases short and J 2 bases short, with 6 bases between. This CDR3 is built from 13 residues. The CDR3 protein is CASSSRTNEKLFF. As DNA, the CDR3 is TGTGCCAGCAGTAGTCGGACTAATGAAAAACTGTTTTTT. The full variable domain, rest sourced from reference TRBV2 and TRBJ1-4, is EPEVTQTPSHQVTQMGQEVILRCVPISNHLYFYWYRQILGQKVEFLVSFYNNEISEKSEIFDDQFSVERPDGSNFTLKIRSTKLEDSAMYFCASSSRTNEKLFFGSGTQLSVL.

V gene TRBV9 combines with J gene TRBJ2-6; unclear D gene. The CDR3 has 21 residues. Trimming cost V 0 bases and J 0 bases, with 22 bases left between them. Germline values: CDR1 SGDLS, CDR2 YYNGEE. Written as DNA, the CDR3 is TGTGCCAGCAGCGTAGCTCCACTCCACCCGAATAGATTCTCTGGGGCCAACGTCCTGACTTTC. Translating gives CASSVAPLHPNRFSGANVLTF.

The rearrangement joins TRBV5-1 to TRBJ1-3; D ambiguous. There are 17 residues in the CDR3. In germline, CDR1 is SGHRS, CDR2 YFSETQ. With 0 bases removed from V and 4 bases from J, the gap between germline ends came to 17 bases. CDR3 sequence reads: CASSLVGGLVSGNTIYF. The CDR3 nucleotides are TGCGCCAGCAGCTTGGTAGGAGGGTTGGTATCCGGAAACACCATATATTTT.

The V gene is TRBV5-1, the J gene TRBJ2-7; TRBD2 matches at 10 bases. Germline V CDR1 and CDR2: SGHRS, YFSETQ. CDR3 length: 16 residues. J lost 6 bases, V lost 0 bases, and 9 bases had no gene match. The CDR3 region has the DNA TGCGCCAGCAGCTTGGGTAGTAGCGGGGGGCCAATCGAGCAGTACTTC. This sequence encodes CASSLGSSGGPIEQYF.

The gene calls are TRBV2 and TRBJ2-5; 8 bases line up with TRBD1. From germline, CDR1 is SNHLY and CDR2 FYNNEI. The V and J ends lost 11 bases and 2 bases, in that order; junction bases with no gene match: 10. The CDR3 covers 14 residues. The CDR3 loop is CAGRQGSKQETQYF. DNA of the CDR3: TGTGCCGGACGACAGGGGTCAAAACAAGAGACCCAGTACTTC.

The gene calls are TRBV9 and TRBJ2-1; tentative D call: TRBD2 (7 bases). Germline assignment: CDR1 SGDLS and CDR2 YYNGEE. With 7 bases removed from V and 6 bases from J, the gap between germline ends came to 20 bases. The CDR3 is made up of 15 amino acids. The CDR3 DNA reads TGTGCCAGCGCGCTAGGGGGGGGCGCGGGCAATGAGCAGTTCTTC. Encoded protein: CASALGGGAGNEQFF.

The chain combines TRBV7-3 with TRBJ1-1; unclear D gene. Germline V gene data show CDR1 as SGHTA and CDR2 as FQGTGA. V lost 5 bases and J lost 4, with 14 bases in between. This CDR3 comprises 14 residues. The CDR3 DNA reads as TGTGCCAGCAGCCCTACGAACACGGGCACTGAAGCTTTCTTT. Its translation: CASSPTNTGTEAFF.

This clone came up once. This sequence joins TRBV2 and TRBJ2-1; 12 nucleotides line up with TRBD2. Germline trimming cut 5 bases from V and 4 bases from J; bases unmatched to any gene: 3. Germline V lookup: CDR1 SNHLY, CDR2 FYNNEI. The CDR3 covers 15 residues. CDR3 sequence: CASSTTSGGYNEQFF. DNA for the CDR3: TGTGCCAGCAGTACGACTAGCGGGGGATACAATGAGCAGTTCTTC.

J is TRBJ1-5 and V is TRBV2; 7 bases are shared with TRBD1. There are 15 residues in the CDR3. Germline values: CDR1 SNHLY, CDR2 FYNNEI. After removal of 7 bases from V and 0 bases from J, the junction contained 6 bases not matched to a gene. The CDR3 DNA sequence: TGTGCCAGCAACCGGGACAGTAATAGCAATCAGCCCCAGCATTTT. It yields the protein CASNRDSNSNQPQHF.

This clone was seen just once. CDR3 nucleotides: TGTGCCACAAAGGACAGCGAGAATCAGCCCCAGCATTTT. Translation: CATKDSENQPQHF. The chain is built from TRBV10-3 and TRBJ1-5; a weak D match, TRBD1 (6 bases). The V gene lost 10 bases and the J gene lost 4 bases, with 14 bases spanning the gap. This CDR3 has 13 residues. Germline V CDR1 and CDR2: ENHRY, SYGVKD.

The genes are TRBV6-1 and TRBJ1-1; possible D gene TRBD1, 6 bases. Germline lookup yields CDR1 MNHNS and CDR2 SASEGT. Trimming removed 2 bases from V and 0 bases from J, with 13 bases in between. The CDR3 extends over 16 amino acids. Here the CDR3 reads CASSERPGHMNTEAFF. Written as DNA, the CDR3 is TGTGCCAGCAGTGAAAGACCGGGACACATGAACACTGAAGCTTTCTTT.

This chain joins TRBV10-3 and TRBJ1-2; D gene uncertain. Germline CDR1 and CDR2: ENHRY and SYGVKD. V lost 10 bases and J 4 bases, leaving 28 bases between the germline ends. The CDR3 loop spans 17 amino acids. The CDR3 loop reads CATRRSGPALLPYGYTF. The CDR3 bases are TGTGCCACCCGAAGGTCTGGGCCTGCCCTTCTACCCTATGGCTACACCTTC.

This clone is a singleton in its sample. This rearrangement joins TRBV11-2 to TRBJ2-1; 7 bases align to TRBD1. The junction had 10 bases not matched to a gene; V was cut back by 1 base and J by 4 bases. The CDR3 contains 17 residues. Germline lookup yields CDR1 SGHAT and CDR2 FQNNGV. CDR3 residues: CASSLGRLGGRYNEQFF. The CDR3 DNA follows: TGTGCCAGCAGCTTAGGTCGGCTAGGGGGCAGGTACAATGAGCAGTTCTTC.

This clone showed up just once. This chain joins TRBV7-9 and TRBJ2-6; 7 positions match TRBD2. Germline CDR1 and CDR2: SEHNR and FQNEAQ (reference sequence). There are 17 residues in the CDR3. The V and J ends lost 3 bases and 0 bases, in that order; junction bases with no gene match: 5. The CDR3 bases are TGTGCCAGCAGCTTGGGGGGGTCTCGCTCTGGGGCCAACGTCCTGACTTTC. Protein product: CASSLGGSRSGANVLTF.

The V and J genes are TRBV9 and TRBJ1-6; TRBD1 matches at 11 bases. The CDR3 is 15 amino acids. Germline V CDR1 and CDR2: SGDLS, YYNGEE. With V trimmed by 3 bases and J by 10 bases, 6 bases remained unmatched. Here the CDR3 reads CASSAGTGGRSPLHF. In DNA form, the CDR3 reads TGTGCCAGCAGCGCCGGGACAGGGGGACGGTCACCCCTCCACTTT.